This entry is about one T cell receptor beta chain. This clone's antigen is unknown. Base-call qualities are not available, and no considerably larger clone is one nucleotide away. The entry originates in a study of draining lymph node invasion in breast cancer (TCRdb year 2020). As for the study more broadly: Histology and cytokeratin immunohistochemistry were used to diagnose nodal metastasis, and EpCAM/CD45 flow cytometry was used to confirm the diagnosis. In the separate targeted TCR sequencing, lymph nodes from roughly five patients were covered, and primary tumors were sequenced for three of those patients. In a separate targeted assay, sorted memory regulatory T cells and memory conventional CD4 T cells were compared across breast cancer tissues by bulk TCR-beta CDR3 sequencing. From each patient, matched non-invaded and tumor-invaded tumor-draining lymph nodes and the primary tumor were collected, and both Treg and Tconv subsets were profiled.

Library prep was done by bulk RNA-seq. The reads were generated on an Illumina HiSeq 2500. The paper's data handling went like this. For the separate targeted TCR-seq dataset, MiXCR version 2.1.5 with default parameters extracted and quantified CDR3 sequences from raw reads. The separate targeted TCR-seq dataset defined each TCR-beta clone by its combination of V gene, J gene and CDR3 sequence. In the separate targeted TCR-seq dataset, clones with fewer than three counts were first removed, after which only the 90% most strongly expressed clones per sample were kept. The separate targeted TCR-seq dataset calculated Treg-Tconv overlap for each tissue as the number of shared clones divided by the total number of Treg clones, multiplied by 100. TCRdb cleaned the public reads at Q25 with fastp, built clones with MiXCR and kept in-frame beta chains. CDR3 protein duplicates are merged, each entry listing the most common genes and DNA. The V and J calls were not made by the authors but by TCRdb's processing. This sample has about 2,500 distinct CDR3 sequences in its table, and under 80% of those were observed once. The ten largest make up about 7.8% of the sample.

The trim is 0 bases for V and 4 bases for J, with a gap of 9 bases between the germline ends. CDR1 and CDR2, looked up from the germline V gene, are MGHRA and YSYEKL. CDR3 length: 15 amino acids, cysteine to phenylalanine. Kept here is only the CDR3 DNA, which spans 45 bases and is read in frame from base 1. Points the paper makes about the study in general: In the targeted TCR-seq data, Tregs appeared to be more clonally expanded than Tconvs in all tissues, and lower diversity was found for both subsets in tumor than in lymph nodes. Some of the top 100 tumor clones were detected in invaded and non-invaded nodes, and this detection was taken to suggest recirculation between tumor and draining nodes. Within each tissue, roughly 13-22% of Treg TCRs were also found among Tconvs, a result interpreted as suggesting peripheral Treg induction. The data could not resolve whether Treg conversion took place in a given organ or whether converted Tregs recirculated between nodes and tumor. Shared TCRs between Treg and Tconv subsets were considered suggestive but not proof of common clonal origin. Tracking the tumor top-100 clones was possible in just a couple of patients.

Memory regulatory T cells were sorted as CD4+ CD45RA- CD25high cells. Tumor-draining lymph nodes were classified as non-invaded or invaded according to absence or presence of metastatic tumor cells. Before staining and sorting, a Miltenyi Pan T Cell isolation kit was used to pre-enrich the T cells. Immunohistochemistry for estrogen receptor, progesterone receptor, HER2 and Ki-67 was used to characterize the primary tumors. Fresh surgical tissue was processed within a few hours after surgery by cutting into small fragments. Tissue fragments were enzymatically digested with Liberase TL plus DNase for less than 25 minutes and filtered through a 40-micrometer strainer. Sorting used a BD FACS Aria II with 98-99% purity, after DAPI live/dead staining. Sorted cells were lysed in TCL buffer, and RNA was purified using a Norgen Single Cell RNA purification kit that included DNase treatment.

The sequencing sample was made of sorted memory Tregs from a lymph node. The sample's cell subset or site label, in plain terms: CD45RA-negative sorted CD4+ T cells (memory Tconv or effector/memory Treg). Recombination linked TRBV4-1 to TRBJ2-2, with the identity of the D gene unclear. The TCR sequence derives from a female donor with luminal breast cancer. The CDR3 amino acid sequence is: CASSQDSAFTGELFF. The nucleotides read TGCGCCAGCAGCCAAGATTCGGCGTTCACCGGGGAGCTGTTTTTT.